The 22 T cell receptor beta chains listed next were all sequenced from one sample in a study of T cells in Graves' hyperthyroidism and ophthalmopathy. TCR beta CDR3 region amplification was performed from RNA transcripts. In the first-round RT-PCR of the TCR CDR3, the HTBI primer set was used. TCRdb called the multiplex PCR reads again in MiXCR, with one record for every CDR3 protein. The table includes 550,000 to 700,000 distinct CDR3 sequences, 46% detected once. The material sequenced was peripheral blood or thyroid tissue (not recorded which). The receptors derive from an adult woman with Graves' disease, either hyperthyroidism or ophthalmopathy (not recorded which).

V is TRBV10-3 and J is TRBJ2-5, with a tentative D call TRBD2 (5 bases). The CDR3 runs to 14 residues. The V end lost 5 bases, the J end lost 5 bases, and 15 bases lay between the germline ends. Germline CDR1 reads ENHRY; CDR2 reads SYGVKD. The CDR3 spells CAISMPGMMETQYF. The CDR3 coding sequence is TGTGCCATCAGTATGCCCGGGATGATGGAGACCCAGTACTTC.

This clonotype was recorded a few times. The rearrangement links TRBV7-2 to TRBJ1-5; TRBD1 matches at 7 bases. From germline, CDR1 is SGHTA and CDR2 FQGNSA. Trimming cost V 7 bases and J 6 bases; bases outside gene matches: 9. This CDR3 contains 14 residues. The CDR3 nucleotides read TGTGCCAGCACCGACCCCGACAGGGCTCAGCCCCAGCATTTT. It codes for CASTDPDRAQPQHF.

There are many counts of this clonotype. V and J are TRBV4-1 and TRBJ1-6; a weak D match, TRBD1 (6 bases). The CDR3 covers 18 residues. Trimming stripped 3 bases from V and 10 bases from J, with 25 bases between. Germline assignment: CDR1 MGHRA and CDR2 YSYEKL. CDR3 residues: CASSQSREGGTELSPLHF. The CDR3, as DNA: TGCGCCAGCAGCCAGTCGCGGGAAGGGGGGACGGAATTATCACCCCTCCACTTT.

J is TRBJ2-3 and V is TRBV20-1; 12 bases agree with TRBD1. V lost 2 bases to trimming and J lost 0 bases; unmatched junction nucleotides: 3. There are 16 residues in the CDR3. The germline CDR1 and CDR2 sequences are DFQATT and SNEGSKA (reference sequence). The chain's CDR3 is CSARRDRGQSTDTQYF. CDR3 sequence (DNA): TGCAGTGCTAGAAGGGACAGGGGGCAAAGCACAGATACGCAGTATTTT.

This clonotype showed up many times. The chain couples TRBV20-1 to TRBJ2-5; 12 nucleotides align to TRBD2. CDR1 and CDR2 from the germline V gene are DFQATT and SNEGSKA (reference sequence). With V trimmed by 3 bases and J by 4 bases, 15 bases remained unmatched. There are 18 residues in the CDR3. The CDR3 sequence is CSARPVFRLAGVRETQYF. The DNA for the CDR3 is TGCAGTGCTAGGCCCGTGTTTCGACTAGCGGGAGTTCGAGAGACCCAGTACTTC.

The table lists this clonotype with a few counts. The CDR3 DNA reads TGTGCCAGCAGCTTTGGGACAGGGGGCAAATACCCTGGAAACACCATATATTTT. Translated, it gives CASSFGTGGKYPGNTIYF. The V and J genes are TRBV7-9 and TRBJ1-3; 12 bases agree with TRBD1. The CDR3 is 18 residues long. CDR1 and CDR2 from the germline V gene are SEHNR and FQNEAQ (reference sequence). J gave up 2 bases and V 3 bases, and 8 bases lay outside the gene matches. Together with reference TRBV7-9 and TRBJ1-3, the CDR3 gives the full variable domain: DTGVSQNPRHKITKRGQNVTFRCDPISEHNRLYWYRQTLGQGPEFLTYFQNEAQLEKSRLLSDRFSAERPKGSFSTLEIQRTEQGDSAMYLCASSFGTGGKYPGNTIYFGEGSWLTVV.

This clonotype was counted ten times or more. CDR3 residues: CASSQDWTGPLAEAFF. CDR3 DNA: TGTGCCAGCAGCCAAGATTGGACAGGGCCCTTAGCCGAAGCTTTCTTT. The chain carries TRBV14 and TRBJ1-1; TRBD1 aligns across 8 bases. Germline CDR1 and CDR2: SGHDN and FVKESK. The length of the CDR3 is 16 residues. V was pared by 0 bases and J by 8 bases, with 11 bases of the junction left unmatched.

The chain couples TRBV19 to TRBJ1-3; D is ambiguous. The CDR3 length is 15 residues. Germline lookup yields CDR1 LNHDA and CDR2 SQIVND (reference sequence). V was trimmed by 5 bases and J by 0 bases, leaving 11 bases between them. CDR3 region: CASSVEKSSGNTIYF. The DNA for the CDR3 is TGTGCCAGTAGTGTCGAGAAGTCCTCTGGAAACACCATATATTTT.

This clonotype was detected ten times or more. This chain joins TRBV6-2 or TRBV6-3 and TRBJ2-7; 13 nucleotides align to TRBD2. The CDR3 runs to 16 residues. V lost 0 bases and J lost 4; bases outside the gene matches: 3. The germline CDR1 and CDR2 sequences are MNHEY and SVGEGT. Here the CDR3 reads CASSYSGLAGVYEQYF. In DNA form, the CDR3 reads TGTGCCAGCAGTTACTCAGGACTAGCGGGAGTTTACGAGCAGTACTTC.

The J gene is TRBJ2-7, the V gene TRBV2, with 8 bases that match TRBD2. V lost 8 bases to trimming and J lost 3 bases; unmatched junction nucleotides: 3. The germline V gene has CDR1 SNHLY and CDR2 FYNNEI. The CDR3 runs 12 residues. The CDR3: CASWGLVYEQYF. The CDR3 DNA reads TGTGCCAGCTGGGGACTAGTCTACGAGCAGTACTTC.

In its sample, this clonotype was seen many times. The CDR3 DNA sequence: TGTGCCAGCAGTTTCTCCAGGGGGCGTGGCTATGGCTACACCTTC. It yields the protein CASSFSRGRGYGYTF. The rearrangement joins TRBV27 to TRBJ1-2; 8 positions match TRBD1. Looked up from germline, CDR1 is MNHEY and CDR2 is SMNVEV (reference sequence). V lost 3 bases, J lost 4 bases, and 7 bases stayed unmatched. The CDR3 covers 15 residues.

This sequence joins TRBV4-3 and TRBJ1-5; no clear D. CDR3 length: 13 amino acids. Trimming removed 1 base at V and 10 bases at J, with 11 bases between. Germline loops: CDR1 LGHNA, CDR2 YSLEER. The CDR3 coding sequence is TGCGCCAGCAGCCAAGTGGGAGACCGCCCCCAGCATTTT. Translated: CASSQVGDRPQHF.

This chain links TRBV7-3 with TRBJ1-2; a possible D gene is TRBD1 (6 bases). Trimming removed 6 bases at V and 4 bases at J, with 12 bases between. CDR3 length equals 13 residues. Germline V lookup: CDR1 SGHTA, CDR2 FQGTGA. CDR3 residues: CASSSGASYGYTF. The CDR3 DNA reads TGTGCCAGCAGTTCGGGGGCGAGCTATGGCTACACCTTC.

The gene calls are TRBV20-1 and TRBJ1-1; D might be TRBD1 (6 bases). CDR1 is DFQATT, CDR2 SNEGSKA, per germline (reference sequence). The length of the CDR3 is 13 residues. Trimming left V 0 bases short and J 5 bases short, with 10 bases between. CDR3 DNA: TGCAGTGCTAGAGAAAACAGGGAAACTGAAGCTTTCTTT. Translated, it gives CSARENRETEAFF.

This clonotype was found once. V gene TRBV29-1 combines with J gene TRBJ1-2; TRBD1 is a possible D gene (6 bases). The V and J ends lost 5 bases and 4 bases respectively, with 14 bases between them. This CDR3 is 13 amino acids long. CDR1 SQVTM and CDR2 ANQGSEA come from the germline V gene. CDR3 protein: CSVKQGTLYGYTF. CDR3 nucleotides: TGCAGCGTTAAGCAGGGGACACTCTATGGCTACACCTTC.

This clonotype was seen repeatedly, ten times or more. This sequence joins TRBV10-3 and TRBJ1-5; TRBD1 aligns across 8 bases. The germline CDR1 and CDR2 sequences are ENHRY and SYGVKD. V was clipped by 4 bases and J by 7 bases; unmatched bases: 6. This CDR3 has 14 amino acids. Here the CDR3 DNA reads TGTGCCATCAGTGCGGGACAGGAAACCCAGCCCCAGCATTTT. Translated, it gives CAISAGQETQPQHF.

V and J are TRBV20-1 and TRBJ2-3; 11 bases are a match to TRBD2. Germline V CDR1 and CDR2: DFQATT, SNEGSKA (reference sequence). The junction had 12 bases not matched to a gene; V was cut back by 6 bases and J by 1 base. The CDR3 is made up of 17 amino acids. CDR3 region: CSARGTSGVWGTDTQYF. CDR3 nucleotide sequence: TGCAGTGCCCGGGGGACTAGCGGAGTATGGGGCACAGATACGCAGTATTTT.

There are a few counts of this clonotype. This chain links TRBV7-9 with TRBJ1-5; D perhaps matches TRBD1 (5 bases). This CDR3 comprises 17 residues. Germline lookup yields CDR1 SEHNR and CDR2 FQNEAQ (reference sequence). Deletions cut 3 bases from V and 11 bases from J, with 26 bases between. CDR3 sequence reads: CASSFSGTSGIGGAQHF. The CDR3 nucleotides read TGTGCCAGCAGCTTCTCCGGGACTAGCGGGATCGGGGGAGCCCAGCATTTT.

This clonotype was picked up a small number of times. The V gene is TRBV11-2, the J gene TRBJ1-4; 10 bases are shared with TRBD2. Near its end, the DNA agrees better with TRBJ2-3, so the J call may be wrong. The CDR3 totals 15 residues. Per the germline V gene, CDR1 is SGHAT and CDR2 is FQNNGV. CDR3 in amino acids: CASSILAGGRDTQYF. CDR3 nucleotide sequence: TGTGCCAGCAGCATTTTAGCGGGAGGACGGGATACGCAGTATTTT.

This clonotype was detected many times. The genes are TRBV11-2 and TRBJ1-1, with 7 nucleotides matching TRBD1. This CDR3 has 14 residues. Germline V CDR1 and CDR2: SGHAT, FQNNGV. After removal of 4 bases from V and 1 base from J, the junction contained 3 bases not matched to a gene. The CDR3, as DNA: TGTGCCAGCAGCTATGACAGGGCGAACACTGAAGCTTTCTTT. Protein product: CASSYDRANTEAFF.

This clonotype was picked up many times. This chain connects TRBV19 to TRBJ1-1; weak D call: TRBD1 (5 bases). CDR1 is LNHDA and CDR2 is SQIVND in the germline V gene (reference sequence). Trimming shortened V by 10 bases and J by 0 bases, and 18 bases separated the two germline ends. This CDR3 is 15 amino acids long. CDR3 sequence reads: CATFTWGRMNTEAFF. CDR3 DNA: TGTGCCACCTTTACTTGGGGCAGGATGAACACTGAAGCTTTCTTT.

The rearrangement uses TRBV19 and TRBJ1-5, with 7 bases lining up with TRBD1. The germline gives CDR1 LNHDA, CDR2 SQIVND (reference sequence). Trimming at V came to 5 bases and at J to 15 bases, leaving 10 bases not matched to a gene. The CDR3 totals 12 residues. The CDR3 DNA follows: TGTGCCAGTAGTGATCAGGGGGGATTTTGGCATTTT. As protein: CASSDQGGFWHF.